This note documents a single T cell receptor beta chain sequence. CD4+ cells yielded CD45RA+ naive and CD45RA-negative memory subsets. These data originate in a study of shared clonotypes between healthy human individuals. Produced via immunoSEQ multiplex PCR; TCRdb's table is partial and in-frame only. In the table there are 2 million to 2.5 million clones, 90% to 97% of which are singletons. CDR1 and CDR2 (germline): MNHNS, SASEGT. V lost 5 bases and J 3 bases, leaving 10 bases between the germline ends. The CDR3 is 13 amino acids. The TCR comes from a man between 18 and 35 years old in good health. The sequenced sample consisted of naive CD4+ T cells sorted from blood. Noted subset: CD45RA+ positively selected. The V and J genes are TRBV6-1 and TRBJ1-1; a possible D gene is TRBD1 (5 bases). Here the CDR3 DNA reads TGTGCCAGCAGTCCAGGGCTTTACACTGAAGCTTTCTTT. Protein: CASSPGLYTEAFF.